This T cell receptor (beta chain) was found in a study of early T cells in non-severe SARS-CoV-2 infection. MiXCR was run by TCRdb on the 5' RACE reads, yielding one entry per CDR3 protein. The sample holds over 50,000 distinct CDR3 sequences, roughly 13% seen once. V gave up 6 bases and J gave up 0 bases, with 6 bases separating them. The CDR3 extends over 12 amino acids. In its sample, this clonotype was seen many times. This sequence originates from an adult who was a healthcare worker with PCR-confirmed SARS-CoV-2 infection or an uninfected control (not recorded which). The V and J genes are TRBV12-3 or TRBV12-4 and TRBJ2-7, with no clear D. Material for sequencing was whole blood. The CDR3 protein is CASRRDSYEQYF. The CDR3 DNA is TGTGCCAGCAGAAGAGACTCCTACGAGCAGTACTTC.